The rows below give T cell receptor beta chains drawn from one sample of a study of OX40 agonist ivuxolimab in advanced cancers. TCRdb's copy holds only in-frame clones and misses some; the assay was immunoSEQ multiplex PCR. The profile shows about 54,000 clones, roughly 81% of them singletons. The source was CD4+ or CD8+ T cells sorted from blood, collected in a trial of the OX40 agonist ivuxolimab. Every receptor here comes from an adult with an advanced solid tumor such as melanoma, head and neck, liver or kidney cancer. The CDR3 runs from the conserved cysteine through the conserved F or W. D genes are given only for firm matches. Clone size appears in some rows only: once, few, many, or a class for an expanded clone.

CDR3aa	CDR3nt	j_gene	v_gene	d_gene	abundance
CASSRRREGLKTQYF	TGTGCCAGCAGCAGGCGGCGGGAGGGCCTGAAGACCCAGTACTTC	TRBJ2-5	TRBV28	TRBD2	NA
CASSLASGDTQYF	TGCGCCAGCAGCTTGGCGTCCGGAGATACGCAGTATTTT	TRBJ2-3	TRBV5-1	NA	NA
CASSFGLGSEAYNEQFF	TGCGCCAGCAGCTTCGGTTTGGGTAGCGAGGCCTACAATGAGCAGTTCTTC	TRBJ2-1	TRBV5-1	NA	NA
CATSVKGGPPGDAFF	TGTGCCACCTCCGTAAAGGGGGGCCCTCCCGGTGACGCTTTCTTT	TRBJ1-1	TRBV5-6	NA	NA
CATLKWGDRNNEQFF	TGTGCCACCCTAAAATGGGGGGACAGAAACAATGAGCAGTTCTTC	TRBJ2-1	TRBV27	NA	once
CASSLGRNYGYTF	TGTGCCAGCAGTTTAGGCAGAAACTATGGCTACACCTTC	TRBJ1-2	TRBV28	NA	NA
CASSLLRPSNQPQHF	TGTGCCAGCAGCCTCCTGAGGCCTAGCAATCAGCCCCAGCATTTT	TRBJ1-5	TRBV28	NA	NA
CASSLWDSGSPLHF	TGTGCCAGTAGTCTTTGGGACAGTGGTTCACCCCTCCACTTT	TRBJ1-6	TRBV19	TRBD1	NA
CASSLAPNQETQYF	TGTGCCAGCAGCTTGGCCCCCAACCAAGAGACCCAGTACTTC	TRBJ2-5	TRBV5-5	NA	NA
CASSTQGPTNEKLFF	TGTGCCAGCAGCACCCAGGGACCAACTAATGAAAAACTGTTTTTT	TRBJ1-4	TRBV5-4	NA	NA
CASSEAGTGGSYNEQFF	TGTGCCAGCAGTGAAGCGGGAACCGGCGGTTCCTACAATGAGCAGTTCTTC	TRBJ2-1	TRBV2	NA	NA
CASSKSGRAVHEQYF	TGTGCCAGTTCAAAAAGCGGGAGGGCCGTCCACGAGCAGTACTTC	TRBJ2-7	TRBV19	TRBD2	NA
CASKFSGSRGNEQFF	TGTGCCAGCAAGTTTAGCGGGAGCCGGGGCAATGAGCAGTTCTTC	TRBJ2-1	TRBV2	TRBD2	once
CAAGLYEQYF	TGTGCCGCGGGTCTTTACGAGCAGTACTTC	TRBJ2-7	TRBV28	NA	NA
CASSGGNTEAFF	TGCGCCAGCAGCGGGGGGAACACTGAAGCTTTCTTT	TRBJ1-1	TRBV4-1	NA	NA
CASSRDSSEQFF	TGTGCCAGCAGTCGGGACTCCAGTGAGCAGTTCTTC	TRBJ2-1	TRBV7-3	NA	NA
CASSKYSGGSNQPQHF	TGTGCCAGCAGCAAATATTCAGGGGGTAGCAATCAGCCCCAGCATTTT	TRBJ1-5	TRBV21-1	NA	NA
CASSLALKGTGEFTEAFF	TGTGCCAGCAGCTTAGCTTTGAAGGGGACAGGGGAATTCACTGAAGCTTTCTTT	TRBJ1-1	TRBV7-2	TRBD1	NA
CASSLLGNTEAFF	TGTGCCAGCAGCTTGCTGGGGAACACTGAAGCTTTCTTT	TRBJ1-1	TRBV5-6	NA	NA
CASSAQPTEDNTEAFF	TGTGCCAGCAGCGCCCAACCGACAGAAGATAACACTGAAGCTTTCTTT	TRBJ1-1	TRBV7-9	NA	NA
CARGQGKDGYTF	TGTGCGAGAGGGCAGGGGAAGGATGGCTACACCTTC	TRBJ1-2	TRBV2	NA	NA
CASSPWLGGTNYGYTF	TGTGCCAGCAGCCCTTGGCTCGGGGGTACTAACTATGGCTACACCTTC	TRBJ1-2	TRBV5-4	NA	few
CASSWPGLEDTGELFF	TGTGCCAGCAGCTGGCCGGGACTAGAAGACACCGGGGAGCTGTTTTTT	TRBJ2-2	TRBV28	TRBD2	NA
CASSLEWALGQFF	TGCGCCAGCAGCTTGGAATGGGCATTGGGGCAGTTCTTC	TRBJ2-1	TRBV5-1	NA	NA
CASSEGGINTGELFF	TGCGCCAGCAGTGAGGGGGGAATCAACACCGGGGAGCTGTTTTTT	TRBJ2-2	TRBV10-2	NA	NA
CASSMDRGSSEAFF	TGTGCCAGTAGTATGGACAGGGGGAGCTCTGAAGCTTTCTTT	TRBJ1-1	TRBV19	TRBD1	NA
CASSWTGPRANVLTF	TGTGCCAGCAGCTGGACAGGTCCTAGGGCCAACGTCCTGACTTTC	TRBJ2-6	TRBV5-5	TRBD1	NA
CASRLTGEETQYF	TGTGCCAGCAGGTTGACAGGGGAAGAGACCCAGTACTTC	TRBJ2-5	TRBV6-5	TRBD1	NA
CASSTGGASRTEAFF	TGTGCCAGCTCAACAGGGGGCGCATCGAGGACTGAAGCTTTCTTT	TRBJ1-1	TRBV28	TRBD1	once
CASTSGQGTEAFF	TGTGCCAGCACCTCGGGGCAGGGAACTGAAGCTTTCTTT	TRBJ1-1	TRBV7-9	NA	NA
CASSSPGRSGANVLTF	TGTGCCAGCAGTTCCCCGGGACGCTCTGGGGCCAACGTCCTGACTTTC	TRBJ2-6	TRBV28	NA	NA
CASDQGDGRNQPQHF	TGTGCCAGTGACCAAGGGGACGGCCGGAATCAGCCCCAGCATTTT	TRBJ1-5	TRBV19	NA	NA
CASSSGGRNEQFF	TGTGCCAGCAGTTCGGGGGGCAGGAATGAGCAGTTCTTC	TRBJ2-1	TRBV28	NA	NA
CASSEEGLNTEAFF	TGTGCCAGCAGTGAAGAAGGGTTGAACACTGAAGCTTTCTTT	TRBJ1-1	TRBV6-1	NA	few
CASGDRLGGNEQFF	TGTGCTAGTGGGGACAGGTTGGGAGGGAATGAGCAGTTCTTC	TRBJ2-1	TRBV12-5	NA	NA
CASSSPWGRSYEQYF	TGTGCCAGCAGTTCACCCTGGGGGAGATCCTACGAGCAGTACTTC	TRBJ2-7	TRBV27	NA	NA
CASSFRVGGYTF	TGTGCCAGCAGCTTCAGGGTGGGTGGCTACACCTTC	TRBJ1-2	TRBV5-5	NA	few
CASTETRDQPQHF	TGTGCCAGTACCGAGACCCGGGATCAGCCCCAGCATTTT	TRBJ1-5	TRBV19	NA	NA
CASSHKPRTGDRLFF	TGCGCCAGCAGCCATAAACCCCGGACAGGGGATAGACTGTTTTTT	TRBJ1-4	TRBV4-3	TRBD1	once
CASSPDLNEKLFF	TGTGCCAGCAGCCCTGACCTTAATGAAAAACTGTTTTTT	TRBJ1-4	TRBV6-6	NA	NA
CASSRGLAGEEQYF	TGTGCCAGCAGCCGGGGACTAGCGGGAGAAGAGCAGTACTTC	TRBJ2-7	TRBV11-3	TRBD2	NA
CASSRTAGGAYEQYF	TGTGCCAGCAGCCGGACGGCCGGGGGAGCCTACGAGCAGTACTTC	TRBJ2-7	TRBV7-9	NA	NA
CASSVGGDNQPQHF	TGTGCCAGCAGCGTAGGAGGCGACAATCAGCCCCAGCATTTT	TRBJ1-5	TRBV9	NA	NA
CASTSGTEGDTQYF	TGTGCCAGCACGTCGGGCACGGAGGGGGATACGCAGTATTTT	TRBJ2-3	TRBV4-2	NA	NA
CASSPGLVSYNEQFF	TGCGCCAGCAGCCCCGGACTAGTAAGCTACAATGAGCAGTTCTTC	TRBJ2-1	TRBV4-1	TRBD2	once
CSVDTVGNTEAFF	TGCAGCGTTGATACGGTCGGTAACACTGAAGCTTTCTTT	TRBJ1-1	TRBV29-1	NA	NA
CATDGGGEGETQYF	TGTGCCACCGACGGGGGAGGGGAGGGAGAGACCCAGTACTTC	TRBJ2-5	TRBV6-1	TRBD2	NA